A single TCR beta chain is shown here with its context. What it binds is not known. These data belong to a study of T cell repertoires in cytomegalovirus infection. Study-wide points: CMV carriers with the relevant HLA were identified by cumulative public TCR beta family frequency.

Trimming cost V 9 bases and J 0 bases, with 15 bases left between them. This CDR3 has 14 amino acids. TCRdb passed the reads through MiXCR, listing each CDR3 protein once. Of hundreds of thousands of distinct CDR3 sequences listed, under 40% are singletons. This chain links TRBV12-3 or TRBV12-4 with TRBJ2-7; D possibly corresponds to TRBD2 (6 bases). The sequenced material came from PBMCs. This TCR was recovered from a human donor in good health (CMV status not recorded). Some clones in this sample may be carry-over from other donors' samples. For the CDR3, the DNA is TGTGCCAGTCGGGGCGGGGCGGTCTCCTACGAGCAGTACTTC. It codes for CASRGGAVSYEQYF.